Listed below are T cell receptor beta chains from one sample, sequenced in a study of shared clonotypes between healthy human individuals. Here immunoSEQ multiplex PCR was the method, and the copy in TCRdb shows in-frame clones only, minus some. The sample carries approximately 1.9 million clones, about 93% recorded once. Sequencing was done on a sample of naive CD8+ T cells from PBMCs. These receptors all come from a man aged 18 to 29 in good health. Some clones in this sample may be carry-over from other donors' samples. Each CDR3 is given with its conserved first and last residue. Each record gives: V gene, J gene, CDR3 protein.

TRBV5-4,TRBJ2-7,CASSFLAGSYEQYF
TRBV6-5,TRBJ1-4,CASSYSVGEANEKLFF
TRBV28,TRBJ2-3,CASRGLAGTDTQYF
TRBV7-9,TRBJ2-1,CASSSGTSGPLYNEQFF
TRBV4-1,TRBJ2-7,CASSQEGGSYEQYF
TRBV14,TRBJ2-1,CASSLGGLANEQFF
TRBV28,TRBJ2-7,CASSLRTAYEQYF
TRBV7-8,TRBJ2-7,CASSSGAVLASEQYF
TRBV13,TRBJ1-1,CASSLDRMNTEAFF
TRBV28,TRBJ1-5,CASSFMGAGWTQHF
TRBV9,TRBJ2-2,CASSPSSFMNLNTGELFF
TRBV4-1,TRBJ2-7,CASSQEVRAAPGAYEQYF
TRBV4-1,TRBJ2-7,CASSQDLPAAEQYF
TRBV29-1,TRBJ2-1,CSVVGHSSSYNEQFF
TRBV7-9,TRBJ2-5,CASSFGHRPYQETQYF
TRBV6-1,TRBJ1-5,CASSEALGGALSNQPQHF
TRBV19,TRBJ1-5,CASSWAGSFNQPQHF
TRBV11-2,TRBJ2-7,CASKETGTGLYEQYF
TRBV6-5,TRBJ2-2,CASSYGQGVSGELFF
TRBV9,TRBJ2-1,CASSPWGNEQFF
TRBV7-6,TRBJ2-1,CASSSGQGSRNEQFF
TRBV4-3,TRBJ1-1,CASSRSRNMNTEAFF
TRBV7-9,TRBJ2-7,CASRSDSNEQYF
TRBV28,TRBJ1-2,CASGLQGAVYGYTF
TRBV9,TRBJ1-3,CASSVMGVVGSGNTIYF
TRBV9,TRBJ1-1,CASSVVPSDRNTEAFF
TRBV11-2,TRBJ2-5,CASSLFSRERMETQYF
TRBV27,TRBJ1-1,CASSSQMNTEAFF
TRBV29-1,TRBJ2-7,CSVVWAAAYEQYF
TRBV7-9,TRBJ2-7,CASNPTDGGGYEQYF
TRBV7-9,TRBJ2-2,CASSTGRGRVKPGELFF
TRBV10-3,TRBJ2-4,CAISESSGTGDIQYF
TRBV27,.,CASSSGTREQYF
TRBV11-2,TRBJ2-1,CASRNSGRADEQFF
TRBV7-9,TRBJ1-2,CASSLAGSGDGYTF
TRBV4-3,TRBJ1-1,CASSQDWEYGTEAFF
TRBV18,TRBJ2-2,CASSLRDRGQGTGELFF
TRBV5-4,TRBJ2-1,CASSPGERVSSYNEQFF
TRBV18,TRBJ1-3,CASSPGQESGNTIYF
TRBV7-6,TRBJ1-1,CASSSRKDTEAFF
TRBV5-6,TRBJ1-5,CASSRGGTYNQPQHF
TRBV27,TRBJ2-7,CASSPSTGTVSYEQYF
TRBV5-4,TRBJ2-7,CASSLTGREQYF
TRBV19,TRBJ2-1,CASSIGTSGFYNEQFF
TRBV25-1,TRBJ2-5,CASSEFRFQETQYF
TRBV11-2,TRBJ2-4,CASSPPRQFQYF
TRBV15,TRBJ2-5,CATSRMRTGEETQYF
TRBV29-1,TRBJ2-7,CSVERYEAGLYEQYF
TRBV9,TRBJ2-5,CASSVGGLPQETQYF
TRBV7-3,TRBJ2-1,CASSPASGTYNEQFF
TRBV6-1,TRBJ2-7,CASRHRSYEQYF
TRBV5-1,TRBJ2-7,CASRPTGLSSYEQYF